This TCR beta chain was obtained from a study of shared clonotypes between healthy human individuals. Study at large: The donors, a couple of women and three men, were aged 18 to 49.

As regards this clone: Antigen: not known.

CD45RA-negative memory and CD45RA+ naive subsets were split from the CD4+ cells. Assay execution proceeded at the deep level. Assay: immunoSEQ multiplex PCR; the TCRdb copy retains only in-frame clones and omits some. The data hold 950,000 to 1,100,000 clones, with roughly 80% observed a single time. Whole-study results and caveats: Generally, estimated richness proved larger in naive subsets than it did in memory subsets.

CDR1 GTSNPN and CDR2 SVGIG come from the germline V gene (reference sequence). Deletions cut 0 bases from V and 10 bases from J, with 4 bases between. The CDR3 contains 11 residues. Material for sequencing was memory CD4+ T cells sorted from blood. Subset reported: CD45RA-negative fraction. This rearrangement joins TRBV30 to TRBJ1-6; D is unresolved. The receptor was derived from a man between 18 and 29 years old in good health. The CDR3 nucleotides read TGTGCCTGGAGTGTGGAATCACCCCTCCACTTT. As protein: CAWSVESPLHF.